A selection of T cell receptor beta chains follows, all from one sample in a study of neurological immune-mediated disorders. One entry per CDR3 protein results from TCRdb running MiXCR on the 5' RACE reads. The sample includes tens of thousands of distinct CDR3 sequences, around 11% of them seen just once. Material for sequencing was PBMCs. The receptor set was obtained from a male donor with HTLV-1-associated myelopathy (HAM/TSP). The CDR3 runs from the conserved cysteine through the conserved F or W. The order of the fields is J gene, V gene, clone size, D gene, CDR3 protein, CDR3 DNA. The D gene is left open where the match is weak. The listing skips clone size in some rows; elsewhere it reads once, few, many or a size class.

J: TRBJ2-7; V: TRBV5-1; size: NA; D: TRBD2; CDR3: CASSWAPGGGTSYEQYF; DNA: TGCGCCAGCAGCTGGGCGCCTGGCGGGGGGACCTCCTACGAGCAGTACTTC
J: TRBJ2-7; V: TRBV5-1; size: many; D: NA; CDR3: CASSSGGSIGSYEQYF; DNA: TGCGCCAGCAGCTCCGGGGGTTCGATCGGGTCCTACGAGCAGTACTTC
J: TRBJ2-1; V: TRBV18; size: NA; D: NA; CDR3: CASSPVSSHEQFF; DNA: TGTGCCAGCTCACCAGTTAGCTCCCATGAGCAGTTCTTC
J: TRBJ2-1; V: TRBV20-1; size: NA; D: TRBD2; CDR3: CSATEIAGAHYNEQFF; DNA: TGCAGTGCTACCGAAATAGCGGGGGCACACTACAATGAGCAGTTCTTC
J: TRBJ1-2; V: TRBV29-1; size: NA; D: NA; CDR3: CSVDAGNHGYTF; DNA: TGCAGCGTTGACGCCGGTAACCATGGCTACACCTTC
J: TRBJ1-1; V: TRBV25-1; size: many; D: NA; CDR3: CASSGITAEAFF; DNA: TGTGCCAGCAGTGGGATCACGGCTGAAGCTTTCTTT
J: TRBJ2-1; V: TRBV5-1; size: many; D: TRBD2; CDR3: CASSSGSGGSYNEQFF; DNA: TGCGCCAGCAGCTCAGGTAGCGGGGGTTCCTACAATGAGCAGTTCTTC
J: TRBJ1-3; V: TRBV7-7; size: many; D: NA; CDR3: CASSLPGHRQGNTIYF; DNA: TGTGCCAGCAGCCTTCCGGGACACAGGCAAGGAAACACCATATATTTT
J: TRBJ2-7; V: TRBV5-1; size: many; D: TRBD2; CDR3: CASSLSGLVYEQYF; DNA: TGCGCCAGCAGCTTGTCCGGACTAGTCTACGAGCAGTACTTC
J: TRBJ1-1; V: TRBV6-5; size: many; D: TRBD1; CDR3: CASRVRQGRERGTEAFF; DNA: TGTGCCAGCAGAGTCAGACAGGGCCGCGAAAGGGGGACTGAAGCTTTCTTT
J: TRBJ1-2; V: TRBV12-3/TRBV12-4; size: NA; D: TRBD1; CDR3: CASSLVGTGTNYGYTF; DNA: TGTGCCAGCAGTTTAGTAGGGACAGGGACTAACTATGGCTACACCTTC
J: TRBJ1-5; V: TRBV28; size: many; D: TRBD1; CDR3: CASSVAGTGGNQPQHF; DNA: TGTGCCAGCAGTGTCGCCGGGACAGGGGGAAATCAGCCCCAGCATTTT
J: TRBJ1-3; V: TRBV27; size: NA; D: NA; CDR3: CASSLFGNVGSSGNTIYF; DNA: TGTGCCAGCAGTTTATTCGGGAACGTGGGGAGCTCTGGAAACACCATATATTTT
J: TRBJ2-1; V: TRBV20-1; size: many; D: TRBD2; CDR3: CSARTTSGGAYNEQFF; DNA: TGCAGTGCTAGAACAACTAGCGGGGGGGCCTACAATGAGCAGTTCTTC
J: TRBJ2-1; V: TRBV20-1; size: many; D: NA; CDR3: CSATDPRFNEQFF; DNA: TGCAGTGCTACAGACCCTAGGTTCAATGAGCAGTTCTTC
J: TRBJ1-4; V: TRBV7-2; size: many; D: NA; CDR3: CASSQQGREKLFF; DNA: TGTGCCAGCAGCCAGCAGGGGCGTGAAAAACTGTTTTTT
J: TRBJ1-3; V: TRBV5-1; size: NA; D: NA; CDR3: CASSEDSGNTIYF; DNA: TGCGCCAGCAGCGAAGACTCTGGAAACACCATATATTTT
J: TRBJ2-7; V: TRBV5-1; size: many; D: NA; CDR3: CASSLDGARRYEQYF; DNA: TGCGCCAGCAGCTTGGACGGCGCTCGGCGATACGAGCAGTACTTC
J: TRBJ1-1; V: TRBV28; size: medium-sized; D: NA; CDR3: CASSLTDSKNTEAFF; DNA: TGTGCCAGCAGTTTAACGGACTCCAAGAACACTGAAGCTTTCTTT
J: TRBJ2-3; V: TRBV29-1; size: few; D: NA; CDR3: CSVRLPHGGRTDTQYF; DNA: TGCAGCGTGCGTCTTCCCCACGGGGGCCGCACAGATACGCAGTATTTT
J: TRBJ2-7; V: TRBV5-6; size: NA; D: NA; CDR3: CARSLSGKPYEQYF; DNA: TGTGCCAGAAGCTTGTCCGGGAAACCCTACGAGCAGTACTTC
J: TRBJ1-2; V: TRBV30; size: NA; D: NA; CDR3: CAWSVSPGYTF; DNA: TGTGCCTGGAGTGTTTCCCCTGGCTACACCTTC
J: TRBJ2-5; V: TRBV6-2/TRBV6-3; size: many; D: TRBD1; CDR3: CASSYRRGLRLQETQYF; DNA: TGTGCCAGCAGTTATCGAAGGGGGCTACGCTTACAAGAGACCCAGTACTTC
J: TRBJ2-7; V: TRBV18; size: NA; D: NA; CDR3: CASSPKQGTYEQYF; DNA: TGTGCCAGCTCACCGAAGCAGGGAACCTACGAGCAGTACTTC
J: TRBJ2-7; V: TRBV20-1; size: many; D: TRBD1; CDR3: CSARDGDRVRNEQYF; DNA: TGCAGTGCTAGAGATGGGGACAGGGTCAGGAACGAGCAGTACTTC
J: TRBJ1-1; V: TRBV5-1; size: NA; D: NA; CDR3: CASSSGAGSKALAFF; DNA: TGCGCCAGCAGCTCAGGGGCGGGATCTAAAGCCTTAGCTTTCTTT
J: TRBJ2-2; V: TRBV29-1; size: many; D: NA; CDR3: CSVTGNTGELFF; DNA: TGCAGCGTGACAGGGAACACCGGGGAGCTGTTTTTT
J: TRBJ2-5; V: TRBV7-3; size: many; D: TRBD1; CDR3: CASSSPRTGGPFQETQYF; DNA: TGTGCCAGCAGCTCCCCGCGGACAGGGGGCCCTTTCCAAGAGACCCAGTACTTC
J: TRBJ1-4; V: TRBV5-1; size: many; D: NA; CDR3: CASSSGSGEEKLFF; DNA: TGCGCCAGCAGCTCGGGGTCCGGAGAGGAAAAACTGTTTTTT
J: TRBJ2-1; V: TRBV24-1; size: many; D: TRBD2; CDR3: CATSDLPSGSEQFF; DNA: TGTGCCACCAGTGATTTACCTAGCGGTTCAGAGCAGTTCTTC
J: TRBJ1-6; V: TRBV20-1; size: many; D: TRBD1; CDR3: CSSGTGGQGYNSPLHF; DNA: TGCAGTTCGGGGACAGGGGGTCAGGGCTATAATTCACCCCTCCACTTT
J: TRBJ2-7; V: TRBV7-9; size: many; D: TRBD1; CDR3: CASSPNRGEMQYF; DNA: TGTGCCAGCAGCCCAAACAGGGGGGAGATGCAGTACTTC
J: TRBJ2-1; V: TRBV10-3; size: NA; D: NA; CDR3: CAISSQGTEFF; DNA: TGTGCCATCAGCAGCCAGGGAACTGAGTTCTTC
J: TRBJ1-4; V: TRBV14; size: many; D: NA; CDR3: CASSRQDWGEKLFF; DNA: TGTGCCAGCAGCCGACAGGACTGGGGTGAAAAACTGTTTTTT
J: TRBJ1-1; V: TRBV19; size: few; D: NA; CDR3: CASSLGQSNTEAFF; DNA: TGTGCCAGTAGCCTCGGACAATCTAACACTGAAGCTTTCTTT
J: TRBJ2-2; V: TRBV9; size: many; D: NA; CDR3: CASSVGLGTGELFF; DNA: TGTGCCAGCAGCGTGGGGCTCGGCACCGGGGAGCTGTTTTTT
J: TRBJ1-5; V: TRBV20-1; size: once; D: NA; CDR3: CSASIGVDQPQHF; DNA: TGCAGTGCTTCTATAGGGGTGGATCAGCCCCAGCATTTT
J: TRBJ2-1; V: TRBV9; size: many; D: NA; CDR3: CASSVNFREQFF; DNA: TGTGCCAGCAGCGTGAATTTCCGTGAGCAGTTCTTC
J: TRBJ2-5; V: TRBV6-2/TRBV6-3; size: many; D: NA; CDR3: CASSLTGSRTQYF; DNA: TGTGCCAGCAGTCTCACAGGGTCGCGGACCCAGTACTTC
J: TRBJ2-1; V: TRBV9; size: NA; D: NA; CDR3: CAAETRRAATEQFF; DNA: TGTGCCGCCGAAACCCGACGAGCGGCGACTGAGCAGTTCTTC
J: TRBJ2-5; V: TRBV12-3/TRBV12-4; size: many; D: TRBD2; CDR3: CASSLGLAGGLETQYF; DNA: TGTGCCAGCAGTTTAGGGCTAGCGGGGGGGTTAGAGACCCAGTACTTC
J: TRBJ1-3; V: TRBV5-1; size: many; D: NA; CDR3: CASSGTGSGNTIYF; DNA: TGCGCCAGCAGCGGGACGGGCTCTGGAAACACCATATATTTT
J: TRBJ2-4; V: TRBV14; size: many; D: NA; CDR3: CASSHKNIQYF; DNA: TGTGCCAGCAGCCACAAAAACATTCAGTACTTC
J: TRBJ2-1; V: TRBV7-3; size: many; D: NA; CDR3: CASSLTGDIYNEQFF; DNA: TGTGCCAGCAGCTTAACCGGAGACATTTACAATGAGCAGTTCTTC